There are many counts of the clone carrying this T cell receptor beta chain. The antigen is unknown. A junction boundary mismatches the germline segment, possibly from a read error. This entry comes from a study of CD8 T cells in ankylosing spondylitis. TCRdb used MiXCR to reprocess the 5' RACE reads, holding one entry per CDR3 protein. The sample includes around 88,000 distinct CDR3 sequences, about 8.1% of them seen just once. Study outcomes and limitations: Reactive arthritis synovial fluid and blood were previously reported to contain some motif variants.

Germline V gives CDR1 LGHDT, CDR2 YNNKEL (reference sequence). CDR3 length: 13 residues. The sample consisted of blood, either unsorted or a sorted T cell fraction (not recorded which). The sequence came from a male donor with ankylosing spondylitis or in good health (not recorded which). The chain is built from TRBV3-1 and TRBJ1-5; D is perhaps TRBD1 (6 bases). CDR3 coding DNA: TGTTCCAGCAGCCAGCGGGGGCCGCAGCCCCAGCATTTT. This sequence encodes CSSSQRGPQPQHF.